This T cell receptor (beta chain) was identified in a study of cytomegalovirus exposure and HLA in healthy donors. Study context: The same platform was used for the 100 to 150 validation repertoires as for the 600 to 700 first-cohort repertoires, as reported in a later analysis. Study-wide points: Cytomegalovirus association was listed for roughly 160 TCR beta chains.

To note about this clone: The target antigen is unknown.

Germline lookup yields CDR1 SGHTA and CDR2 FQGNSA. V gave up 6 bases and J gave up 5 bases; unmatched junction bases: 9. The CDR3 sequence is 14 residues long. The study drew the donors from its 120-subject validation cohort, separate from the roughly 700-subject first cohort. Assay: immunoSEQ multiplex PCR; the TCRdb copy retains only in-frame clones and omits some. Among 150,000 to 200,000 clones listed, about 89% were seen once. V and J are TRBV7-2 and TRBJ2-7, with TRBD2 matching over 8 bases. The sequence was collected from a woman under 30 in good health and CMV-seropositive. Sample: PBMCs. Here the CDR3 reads CASRPAGVRDEQYF. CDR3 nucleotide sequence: TGTGCCAGCAGACCAGCGGGAGTACGGGACGAGCAGTACTTC.